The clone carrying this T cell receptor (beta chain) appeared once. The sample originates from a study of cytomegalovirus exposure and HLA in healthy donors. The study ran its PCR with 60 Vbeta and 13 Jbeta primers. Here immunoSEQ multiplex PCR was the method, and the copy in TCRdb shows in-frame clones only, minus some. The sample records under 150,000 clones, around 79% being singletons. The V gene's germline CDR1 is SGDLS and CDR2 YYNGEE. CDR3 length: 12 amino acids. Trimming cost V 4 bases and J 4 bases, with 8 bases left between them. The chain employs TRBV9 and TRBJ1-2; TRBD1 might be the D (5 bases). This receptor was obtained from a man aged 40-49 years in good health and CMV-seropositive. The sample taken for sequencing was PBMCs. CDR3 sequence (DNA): TGTGCCAGCAGCTCGGGGGGCTATGGCTACACCTTC. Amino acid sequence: CASSSGGYGYTF.